This entry concerns a single T cell receptor beta chain. Its antigen has not been determined. No much larger clonotype is one base removed from it; base qualities were not supplied. Receptor amplification or capture employed the immunoSEQ multiplex PCR assay. The multiplex PCR relied on a mix of 60 forward primers for TCR Vbeta segments and 13 reverse primers for TCR Jbeta segments. A multiplex PCR assay on genomic DNA amplified the CDR3 region of rearranged TCR beta genes. The amplified TCR beta libraries were sequenced on the Illumina HiSeq System as 87-base-pair reads. Per the original workflow: Across the 666 repertoires, a later analysis counted 60 million to 90 million unique TCR beta chains, 8.5 million to 12 million of which were shared by at least two donors. Raw reads were error-corrected and collapsed into unique sequences by a nearest-neighbor algorithm in which closely related sequences were merged to remove PCR and sequencing errors. Alignment of CDR3 sequences to IMGT reference sequences was used to assign V, D and J gene segments. For a sequence to be retained, at least a six-nucleotide match to both a V gene segment and a J gene segment was required. Rearrangements were classified as productive when the CDR3 lacked stop codons and remained in frame with V and J, and all other rearrangements were classified as non-productive. CDR3 was defined by IMGT convention, running from the second conserved V-encoded cysteine to the conserved J-encoded phenylalanine. Sequences without an unambiguous match to a single V gene segment were excluded from the earlier analysis of several hundred of the donors. In an earlier analysis of some 590 of the donors, a V segment was called functional when productive rearrangements were above 56.7%, and segregating when the standard deviation between donors exceeded 5%. A statistical classification framework was built to diagnose cytomegalovirus status from the catalog of TCR beta chain sequences. In a later analysis, TCR nucleotide sequences were compared against IMGT/GENE-DB human TR gene sequences so that V and J genes could be assigned. A later analysis assigned CDR3 sequences and most-parsimonious VDJ recombination scenarios with the TCRdist pipeline. A later analysis defined each TCR beta chain by its CDR3 amino acid sequence plus V-gene family, and excluded reads lacking a unique V-gene family. To address suspected cross-contamination and a sequencing artifact, a later analysis removed over 500 highly shared, low-generation-probability nucleotide sequences. For each public chain, a later analysis derived a clonal expansion index from normalized ranks of inferred template counts within each repertoire. A later analysis computed generation probabilities with a VDJ recombination model fitted to out-of-frame rearrangements, and checked the results against IGoR. A later analysis scored TCR-TCR, TCR-HLA and TCR-CMV co-occurrence with hypergeometric tests, applying a repertoire-size bias correction to TCR pairs. A later analysis estimated false discovery rates by permuting HLA or CMV assignments 20 times. A later analysis grouped co-occurring TCRs with DBSCAN, adding TCRdist sequence similarity when clustering within HLA-allele-positive subsets. Co-occurrence clustering excluded repertoires with fewer than 30,000 or more than 120,000 public chains, plus five with anomalous nucleotide sharing. Here the immuneACCESS table is served through TCRdb, limited to in-frame sequences with V and J called. Missing clones are a known gap in these copies; in checked studies unresolved V genes cover under half, and the rest lacks a known reason. V and J calls and clone size come straight from that table; D and trimming were deduced from the DNA. Counted in this sample were 95,000 to 120,000 clones; around 82% of them appeared once. The ten top clones hold 5% to 5.5% of the sample.

After removal of 2 bases from V and 9 bases from J, the junction retains 6 bases not matched to a gene. CDR1 MNHEY and CDR2 SVGAGI are derived from the germline V gene. Taken from cysteine to phenylalanine, the CDR3 has 14 residues. The read is trimmed to its CDR3 DNA, 42 bases read in frame from base 1. This sample was included in a study of cytomegalovirus exposure and HLA in healthy donors (TCRdb year 2017). Study-level background: An earlier analysis of fewer than 750 of the donors reported about 300 Gb of sequence data and 90 million to 120 million unique TCR beta sequences obtained from about 179 million T cells. Alongside the repertoire data, information on donor age, sex, ethnicity and CMV serostatus was compiled. To study patterns of TCR occurrence, a later analysis re-analyzed previously published TCR beta repertoires from 550 to 800 donors and added high-resolution HLA genotyping. Of the approximately 400 genotyped donors, 65% to 90% fell in the genetic ancestry cluster associated with self-reported Caucasian donors. To predict cytomegalovirus infection status, the study brought together high-throughput TCR immunosequencing, statistical association of individual TCRs with disease status, and machine learning. The study used immunosequencing to profile the T cell repertoires of 666 subjects and linked those repertoires to cytomegalovirus serostatus. Roughly five DR-DQ haplotypes were handled as single units for association and clustering because linkage in the cohort was strong. An early release that covered roughly 600 HLA-typed donors contained around 300 gigabases of sequencing data and 70 million to 100 million unique TCR sequences. An earlier analysis of several hundred of the donors used high-throughput TCR beta sequencing to judge whether each TCR beta V gene segment behaved as functional or pseudogenic. Among about 390 genotyped donors of the cohort, an average of around 240,000 unique TCR beta nucleotide sequences were sequenced per donor, roughly 20% of them non-productive. The aim of the study was to test whether cataloging public T cell receptors could identify signatures of past pathogen exposure. Rather than using new phenotypic data, the later analysis identified candidate immune exposures from TCR beta sequences and from how often those sequences occurred across donors. In a later genetic analysis, genome-wide SNP genotypes for about 55% of the roughly 670 donors were used, and that subset was treated as a discovery cohort. Class I and class II HLA loci were covered by the typing at four-digit resolution. All discovery cohort repertoires had been generated using a single sequencing platform. Along with the roughly 700-subject first cohort, a separate validation cohort of over 90 different subjects was used. Typing coverage differed by locus: A, B, C, DRB1 and DQB1 were typed in about 620-630 donors, DQA1 in 522, DPA1 in around 600, and DPB1 in around 490. General findings and caveats noted by the study authors: In a later analysis, HLA-associated TCR beta chains were found to be more clonally expanded and to have lower generation probabilities than equally common non-associated chains. In a later genetic analysis, a missense DCLRE1C variant was associated with V-gene and J-gene trimming of TCR beta chains, and the association was replicated in an independent cohort. A group of highly shared sequence variants was considered likely to be a technical artifact of the sequencing pipeline. A later analysis found that TCR association rates varied across HLA loci, with DRB1 alleles showing the most associated TCRs and HLA-C alleles the fewest. Immune exposure information for the cohort was limited to CMV serostatus. The classifier was reported to diagnose cytomegalovirus status with high specificity and sensitivity in both the original cohort and the validation cohort. Across donors, most TCR sequences were observed very rarely, whereas some public TCRs were present in many individuals. In a later analysis, several top co-occurrence clusters were reported to appear linked to parvovirus B19, influenza, CMV and Epstein-Barr virus. When HLA alleles, especially DR and DQ, strongly co-occurred, attributing TCR associations to individual alleles was difficult. Correlated functional status among segregating V segments might reflect linkage disequilibrium, but an unknown experimental factor could not be ruled out. Because some donors lacked HLA typing at each locus, the association tests relied only on the typed subset. In a later genetic analysis, fewer N-insertions in productive TCRs were reported among donors in an Asian-associated ancestry cluster than the roughly 700-donor mean. Sequencing depth was assumed to be roughly uniform across donors in the presence/absence analyses, though that assumption may not hold. A further reported finding was that TCR beta sequences accurately predicted the HLA-A and HLA-B alleles for most subjects in the first cohort. According to a later analysis, most CMV-associated TCR beta chains appeared to be HLA-restricted, and the HLA associations seemed to be driven largely by CMV exposure. In vitro tests confirmed that a few of the cytomegalovirus-associated TCR beta chains recognize cytomegalovirus antigens. In an earlier analysis of more than 450 of the donors, most TCR beta V segments were observed in productive rearrangements about 87% or about 30% of the time, broadly matching IMGT annotations. The study listed 164 TCR beta chains as associated with cytomegalovirus. Because counts were too low, seventeen rarely observed V segments, including chromosome 9 orphons, were excluded from the earlier analysis of a few hundred of the donors. Some IMGT-functional V segments, including TRBV6-2 and TRBV6-3, could not be distinguished by the 87-base-pair reads and were therefore excluded. It was suggested by the authors that the approach could potentially be generalized to other disease states and immunological phenotypes. The cohort was sequenced for TCR beta chains only, and without alpha or paired-chain data the features that could be detected were limited. At a false discovery rate of 0.05, a later analysis linked under 20,000 TCR beta sequences to specific HLA alleles.

The cohort comprised 666 healthy bone marrow donors. All cohort members were sampled while nominally healthy, although unrecorded immune exposures were likely present. The donor was CMV seropositive and was included in the group of 250 to 300 seropositive cohort members. Every donor gave a peripheral blood sample, and the peripheral blood mononuclear cells from that sample were used for TCR beta sequencing. The Qiagen DNeasy Blood Extraction Kit was used to extract genomic DNA from the blood cell samples. This TCR was sampled from a woman in her twenties or thirties in good health and CMV-seropositive. The chain employs TRBV6-5 and TRBJ2-1; 8 bases in the junction line up with TRBD1. The material sequenced was PBMCs. The CDR3: CASSYGQGASEQFF. The bases are TGTGCCAGCAGTTACGGTCAGGGGGCGAGTGAGCAGTTCTTC.